This entry is about one TCR beta chain. It was with unique molecular identifiers that the TCRbeta library was prepared. TCRdb independently ran MiXCR on the PCR reads; one entry per CDR3 protein. The sample consists of hundreds of thousands of distinct CDR3 sequences, approximately 32% of them appearing once. The record originates from a study of T-cell reconstitution after alpha-beta-depleted transplantation in children. The CDR3 loop spans 15 amino acids. Germline V gene sequence: CDR1 SGHNT, CDR2 YENEEA. V lost 1 base and J 3 bases, leaving 9 bases between the germline ends. The receptor comes from a human donor who donated a stem cell graft to a child with aplastic anemia. J is TRBJ2-2 and V is TRBV11-3; D may be TRBD1 or TRBD2 (5 bases each). Specimen: PBMCs from the stem cell graft donor, collected from the stem cell graft. The CDR3 is CASSLAGADTGELFF. As DNA, the CDR3 is TGTGCCAGCAGCTTAGCCGGGGCGGACACCGGGGAGCTGTTTTTT.